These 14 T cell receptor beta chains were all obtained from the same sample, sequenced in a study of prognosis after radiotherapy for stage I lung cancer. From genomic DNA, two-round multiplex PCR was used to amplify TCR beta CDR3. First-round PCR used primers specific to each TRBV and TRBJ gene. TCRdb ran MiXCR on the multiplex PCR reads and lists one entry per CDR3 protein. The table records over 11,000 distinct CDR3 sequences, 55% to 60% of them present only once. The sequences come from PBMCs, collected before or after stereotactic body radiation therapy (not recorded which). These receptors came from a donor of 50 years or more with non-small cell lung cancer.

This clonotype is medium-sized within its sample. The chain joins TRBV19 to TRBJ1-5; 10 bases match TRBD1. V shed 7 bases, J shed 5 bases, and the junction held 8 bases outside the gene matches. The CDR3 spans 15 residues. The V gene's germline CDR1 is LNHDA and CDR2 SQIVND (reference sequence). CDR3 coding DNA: TGTGCCAGTATCGCTACCGGGACAGGGGATCAGCCCCAGCATTTT. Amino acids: CASIATGTGDQPQHF.

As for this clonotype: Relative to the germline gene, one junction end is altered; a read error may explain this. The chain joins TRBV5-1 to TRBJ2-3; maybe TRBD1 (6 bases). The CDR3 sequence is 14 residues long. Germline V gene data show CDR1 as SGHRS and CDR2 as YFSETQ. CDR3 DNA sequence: TGCGCCAGCAGCTTGTCAGGGGAGACGGATAAGCAGTATTTT. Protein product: CASSLSGETDKQYF.

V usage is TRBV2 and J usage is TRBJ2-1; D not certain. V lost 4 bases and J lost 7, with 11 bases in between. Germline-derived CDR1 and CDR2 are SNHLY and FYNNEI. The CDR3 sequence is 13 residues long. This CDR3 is CASSVALRNEQFF. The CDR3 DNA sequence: TGTGCCAGCAGTGTCGCGCTCCGGAATGAGCAGTTCTTC.

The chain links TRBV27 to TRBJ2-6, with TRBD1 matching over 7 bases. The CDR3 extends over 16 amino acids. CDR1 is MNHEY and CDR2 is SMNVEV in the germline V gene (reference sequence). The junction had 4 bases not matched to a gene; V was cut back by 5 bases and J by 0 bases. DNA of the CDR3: TGTGCCAGCAGTCGGACAGGCTTCTCTGGGGCCAACGTCCTGACTTTC. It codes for CASSRTGFSGANVLTF.

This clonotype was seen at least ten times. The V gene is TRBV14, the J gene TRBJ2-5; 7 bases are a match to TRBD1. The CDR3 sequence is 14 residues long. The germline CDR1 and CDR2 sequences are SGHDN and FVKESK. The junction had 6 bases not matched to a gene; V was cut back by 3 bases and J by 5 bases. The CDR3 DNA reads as TGTGCCAGCAGCCATCCGGGACAGAGGGAGACCCAGTACTTC. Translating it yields CASSHPGQRETQYF.

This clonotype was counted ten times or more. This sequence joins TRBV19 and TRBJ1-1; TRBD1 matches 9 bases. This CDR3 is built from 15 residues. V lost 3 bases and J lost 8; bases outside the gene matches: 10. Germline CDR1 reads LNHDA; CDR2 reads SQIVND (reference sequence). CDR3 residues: CASSMGIGTGKEAFF. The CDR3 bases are TGTGCCAGTAGTATGGGAATCGGGACAGGGAAGGAAGCTTTCTTT.

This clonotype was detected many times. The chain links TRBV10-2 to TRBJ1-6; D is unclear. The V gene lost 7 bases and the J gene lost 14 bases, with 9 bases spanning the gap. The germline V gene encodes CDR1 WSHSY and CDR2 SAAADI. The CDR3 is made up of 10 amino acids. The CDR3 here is CASKGLTLHF. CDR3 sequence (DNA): TGCGCCAGCAAGGGTCTTACCCTCCACTTT.

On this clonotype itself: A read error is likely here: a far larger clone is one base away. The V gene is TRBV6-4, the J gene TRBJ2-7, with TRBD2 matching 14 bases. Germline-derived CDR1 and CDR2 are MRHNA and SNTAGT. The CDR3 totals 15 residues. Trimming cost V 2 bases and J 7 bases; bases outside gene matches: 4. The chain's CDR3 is CASSDGTSGSNEQYF. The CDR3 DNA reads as TGTGCCAGCAGTGACGGGACTAGCGGGAGCAATGAGCAGTACTTC.

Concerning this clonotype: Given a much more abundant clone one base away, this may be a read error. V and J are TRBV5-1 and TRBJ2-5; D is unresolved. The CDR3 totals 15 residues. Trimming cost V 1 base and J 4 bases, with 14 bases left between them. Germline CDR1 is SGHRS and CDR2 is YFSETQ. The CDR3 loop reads CASSLTSGWGETQYF. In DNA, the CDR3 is TGCGCCAGCAGCTTGACCAGTGGATGGGGAGAGACCCAGTACTTC.

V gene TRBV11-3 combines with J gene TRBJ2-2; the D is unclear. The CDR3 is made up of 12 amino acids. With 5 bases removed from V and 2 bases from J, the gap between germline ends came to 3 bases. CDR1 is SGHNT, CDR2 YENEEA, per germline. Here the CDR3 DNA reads TGTGCCAGCAGCCCTAACACCGGGGAGCTGTTTTTT. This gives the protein CASSPNTGELFF. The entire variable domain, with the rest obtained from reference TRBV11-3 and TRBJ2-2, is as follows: EAGVVQSPRYKIIEKKQPVAFWCNPISGHNTLYWYLQNLGQGPELLIRYENEEAVDDSQLPKDRFSAERLKGVDSTLKIQPAELGDSAVYLCASSPNTGELFFGEGSRLTVL.

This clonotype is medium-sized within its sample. CDR3: CASSLDGQAATDTQYF. In DNA, the CDR3 is TGTGCCAGCAGCTTAGACGGACAGGCTGCAACAGATACGCAGTATTTT. The rearrangement links TRBV7-2 to TRBJ2-3; TRBD1 agrees at 7 bases. With 1 base clipped from V and 3 bases from J, the junction kept 7 bases outside the gene matches. The CDR3 sequence is 16 residues long. Germline V lookup: CDR1 SGHTA, CDR2 FQGNSA.

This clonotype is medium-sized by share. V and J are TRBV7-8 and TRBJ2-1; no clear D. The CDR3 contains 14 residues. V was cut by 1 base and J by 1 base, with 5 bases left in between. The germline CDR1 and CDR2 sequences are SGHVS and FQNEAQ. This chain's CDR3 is CASSLDLSYNEQFF. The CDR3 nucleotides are TGTGCCAGCAGCTTAGATCTATCCTACAATGAGCAGTTCTTC. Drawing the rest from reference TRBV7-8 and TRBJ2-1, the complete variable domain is GAGVSQSPRYKVAKRGQDVALRCDPISGHVSLFWYQQALGQGPEFLTYFQNEAQLDKSGLPSDRFFAERPEGSVSTLKIQRTQQEDSAVYLCASSLDLSYNEQFFGPGTRLTVL.

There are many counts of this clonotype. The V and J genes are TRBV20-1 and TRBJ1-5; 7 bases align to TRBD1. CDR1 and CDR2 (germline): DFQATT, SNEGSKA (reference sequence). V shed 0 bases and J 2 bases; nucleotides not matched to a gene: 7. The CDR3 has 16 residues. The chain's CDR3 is CSARDPNDRGNQPQHF. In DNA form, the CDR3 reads TGCAGTGCTAGAGATCCCAACGACAGGGGCAATCAGCCCCAGCATTTT.

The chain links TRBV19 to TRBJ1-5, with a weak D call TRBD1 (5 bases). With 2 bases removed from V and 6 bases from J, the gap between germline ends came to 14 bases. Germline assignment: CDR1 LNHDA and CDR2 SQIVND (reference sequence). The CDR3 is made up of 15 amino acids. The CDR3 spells CASSISRVVSQPQHF. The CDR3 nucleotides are TGTGCCAGTAGTATAAGCAGGGTGGTCAGTCAGCCCCAGCATTTT.